The 29 T cell receptor beta chains in this list originate from one sample, sequenced in a study of T-cell memory formation after mild COVID-19. TCRdb re-called the 5' RACE reads through MiXCR, storing one row per CDR3 protein. This sample yields 550,000 to 700,000 distinct CDR3 sequences, of which roughly 18% are seen a single time; 9.5% to 15% belongs to the top ten. The sample comprised PBMCs or a T cell subset sorted from them (not recorded which). The receptors stem from an adult woman who had mild COVID-19 (a few samples of this study predate the infection). Cell type and time point are not known.

The chain couples TRBV24-1 to TRBJ2-3; no clear D. Between the trimmed V and J ends, which lost 5 bases and 0 bases, there was a span of 8 bases. Germline V lookup: CDR1 KGHDR, CDR2 SFDVKD. This CDR3 region has 14 residues. The CDR3 is CATSGISSTDTQYF. CDR3 DNA: TGTGCCACCAGTGGCATCTCTAGCACAGATACGCAGTATTTT.

The chain combines TRBV7-3 with TRBJ2-1; 11 positions agree with TRBD2. Unmatched junction bases numbered 3, after V lost 2 bases and J lost 6 bases. The CDR3 extends over 15 amino acids. Per germline, CDR1 SGHTA and CDR2 FQGTGA. CDR3 sequence: CASSLQLAGGNEQFF. The DNA of the CDR3 is TGTGCCAGCAGCTTACAGCTAGCGGGGGGCAATGAGCAGTTCTTC. The full variable domain, in which reference TRBV7-3 and TRBJ2-1 provide the parts outside the CDR3, is GAGVSQTPSNKVTEKGKYVELRCDPISGHTALYWYRQSLGQGPEFLIYFQGTGAADDSGLPNDRFFAVRPEGSVSTLKIQRTERGDSAVYLCASSLQLAGGNEQFFGPGTRLTVL.

The chain uses TRBV9 and TRBJ2-1; D is unresolved. The germline V and J ends were trimmed by 0 bases and 2 bases, with 9 bases remaining between them. Germline CDR1 SGDLS, CDR2 YYNGEE. The CDR3 loop spans 15 amino acids. Here the CDR3 reads CASSVESTAYNEQFF. The CDR3, as DNA: TGTGCCAGCAGCGTAGAGTCAACTGCCTACAATGAGCAGTTCTTC.

The chain employs TRBV7-9 and TRBJ1-4; D call uncertain. Per the germline V gene, CDR1 is SEHNR and CDR2 is FQNEAQ (reference sequence). This CDR3 is built from 16 residues. The V end lost 5 bases, the J end lost 8 bases, and 21 bases lay between the germline ends. CDR3 in amino acids: CASSPQTREKVEKLFF. CDR3 sequence (DNA): TGTGCCAGCAGCCCCCAAACCCGGGAAAAAGTAGAAAAACTGTTTTTT.

This clonotype was counted between two and nine times. V usage is TRBV24-1 and J usage is TRBJ1-1, with unresolved D. The CDR3 loop spans 13 amino acids. The V end lost 9 bases, the J end lost 0 bases, and 10 bases lay between the germline ends. Germline assignment: CDR1 KGHDR and CDR2 SFDVKD. The CDR3 spells CATSHSVNTEAFF. CDR3 sequence (DNA): TGTGCCACCTCACACTCAGTGAACACTGAAGCTTTCTTT.

The V call is TRBV27, the J call TRBJ1-2, with 8 bases aligning to TRBD1. CDR1 and CDR2 (germline): MNHEY, SMNVEV (reference sequence). Trimming at V came to 6 bases and at J to 5 bases, leaving 8 bases not matched to a gene. This CDR3 contains 14 residues. CDR3 region: CASRHQGAGYGYTF. Written as DNA, the CDR3 is TGTGCCAGCAGACACCAGGGGGCTGGGTATGGCTACACCTTC.

This sequence joins TRBV18 and TRBJ1-3, with TRBD1 matching 8 bases. V lost 3 bases and J lost 4; bases outside the gene matches: 5. The length of the CDR3 is 15 residues. CDR1 and CDR2 (germline): KGHSH, LQKENI. The CDR3 nucleotides are TGTGCCAGCTCACCGACAGGGGATGGCGGAAACACCATATATTTT. Translating gives CASSPTGDGGNTIYF.

In its sample, this clonotype was seen a few times. J is TRBJ1-4 and V is TRBV10-3; D uncertain. Germline CDR1 is ENHRY and CDR2 is SYGVKD. The CDR3 loop spans 14 amino acids. V was pared by 8 bases and J by 3 bases, with 13 bases between. CDR3 loop: CAISGGGPNEKLFF. CDR3 DNA: TGTGCCATCTCTGGAGGCGGACCTAATGAAAAACTGTTTTTT.

This clonotype was counted only a few times. The chain has TRBV7-9 and TRBJ2-1, with 7 bases that match TRBD1. The V and J ends lost 1 base and 10 bases, in that order; junction bases with no gene match: 10. Germline lookup yields CDR1 SEHNR and CDR2 FQNEAQ (reference sequence). This CDR3 is 15 amino acids long. The CDR3, as DNA: TGTGCCAGCAGCTTAGGAACAGGGGTCCCCGACGAGCAGTTCTTC. Translation gives CASSLGTGVPDEQFF.

The table lists this clonotype with many counts. This chain connects TRBV5-1 to TRBJ2-2; 8 bases line up with TRBD2. CDR1 and CDR2 (germline): SGHRS, YFSETQ. The CDR3 spans 20 residues. V lost 0 bases and J lost 0; bases outside the gene matches: 13. In DNA form, the CDR3 reads TGCGCCAGCAGCTTGGAAGCCCGCCGAGCACTAGCGGCGAACACCGGGGAGCTGTTTTTT. Protein product: CASSLEARRALAANTGELFF. The full variable domain, with the rest looked up from reference TRBV5-1 and TRBJ2-2, is KAGVTQTPRYLIKTRGQQVTLSCSPISGHRSVSWYQQTPGQGLQFLFEYFSETQRNKGNFPGRFSGRQFSNSRSEMNVSTLELGDSALYLCASSLEARRALAANTGELFFGEGSRLTVL.

The genes are TRBV3-1 and TRBJ2-7; D possibly corresponds to TRBD2 (6 bases). The V end was cut by 0 bases, the J end by 3 bases, with 15 bases between. The length of the CDR3 is 16 residues. Germline V gene lookup returns CDR1 LGHDT and CDR2 YNNKEL (reference sequence). The CDR3 nucleotides are TGTGCCAGCAGCCAAGATGAGGGCAGGGAGGTCTACGAGCAGTACTTC. This codes for CASSQDEGREVYEQYF.

This clonotype was seen more than once but under ten times. This sequence joins TRBV7-2 and TRBJ2-5; 8 nucleotides align to TRBD2. The germline V gene has CDR1 SGHTA and CDR2 FQGNSA. The CDR3 is 15 residues long. The V segment lost 0 bases and the J segment 10 bases; nucleotides outside the gene matches: 10. The CDR3, as DNA: TGTGCCAGCAGCTTAGCTTGGGGTCTAGCGGGCATCCAGTACTTC. This encodes CASSLAWGLAGIQYF.

The rearrangement joins TRBV6-2 or TRBV6-3 to TRBJ2-4; maybe TRBD1 (6 bases). V was pared by 8 bases and J by 3 bases, with 17 bases between. Germline V gives CDR1 MNHEY, CDR2 SVGEGT. This CDR3 region has 15 residues. Written as DNA, the CDR3 is TGTGCCAGCCGGAAAACGGACAGCTACAAAAACATTCAGTACTTC. The encoded protein is CASRKTDSYKNIQYF.

The chain recombines TRBV7-3 with TRBJ2-1, with 10 bases lining up with TRBD2. V lost 5 bases and J lost 6; bases outside the gene matches: 13. Germline-derived CDR1 and CDR2 are SGHTA and FQGTGA. This CDR3 spans 17 amino acids. CDR3 nucleotide sequence: TGTGCCAGCAGCGTGGGCCAGGGACTAGCGTTTAGCAATGAGCAGTTCTTC. Translated, it gives CASSVGQGLAFSNEQFF. Filled out from reference TRBV7-3 and TRBJ2-1, the complete variable domain reads GAGVSQTPSNKVTEKGKYVELRCDPISGHTALYWYRQSLGQGPEFLIYFQGTGAADDSGLPNDRFFAVRPEGSVSTLKIQRTERGDSAVYLCASSVGQGLAFSNEQFFGPGTRLTVL.

This clonotype came up a few times. The genes are TRBV7-2 and TRBJ2-3; D is ambiguous. Trimming removed 4 bases from V and 1 base from J, with 9 bases in between. This CDR3 region has 14 residues. Germline V gene lookup returns CDR1 SGHTA and CDR2 FQGNSA. Written as DNA, the CDR3 is TGTGCCAGCAGCTCACCATTTGGCACAGATACGCAGTATTTT. This sequence encodes CASSSPFGTDTQYF.

The gene calls are TRBV6-2 or TRBV6-3 and TRBJ2-1; 11 bases map to TRBD2. The length of the CDR3 is 15 residues. V trimming: 6 bases; J trimming: 5 bases; junction bases outside the gene matches: 6. CDR1 and CDR2 (germline): MNHEY, SVGEGT. CDR3 loop: CASSDLAGGHNEQFF. CDR3 DNA: TGTGCCAGCAGCGATCTAGCGGGAGGACACAATGAGCAGTTCTTC.

This chain uses TRBV4-1 with TRBJ1-5, with 8 bases matching TRBD1. This CDR3 has 14 amino acids. The V gene end was trimmed by 5 bases and the J gene end by 6 bases; junction bases not matched to a gene: 6. Germline CDR1 reads MGHRA; CDR2 reads YSYEKL. The CDR3 nucleotides are TGCGCCAGCAGCGTCAGGGGGCTGGGTCAGCCCCAGCATTTT. Protein product: CASSVRGLGQPQHF.

This chain connects TRBV28 to TRBJ2-7; TRBD1 is a possible D gene (7 bases). V was pared by 9 bases and J by 4 bases, with 19 bases between. Germline V lookup: CDR1 MDHEN, CDR2 SYDVKM. The length of the CDR3 is 14 residues. CDR3 bases: TGTGCCAGTGGGAGGACAGGTCCTCGGTACGAGCAGTACTTC. This encodes CASGRTGPRYEQYF.

This chain joins TRBV27 and TRBJ2-7, with 7 bases identical to TRBD1. Germline V CDR1 and CDR2: MNHEY, SMNVEV (reference sequence). J was trimmed by 0 bases and V by 6 bases; bases with no gene match: 5. The CDR3 has 14 residues. The CDR3 region is CASSRGSLSYEQYF. The DNA of the CDR3 is TGTGCCAGCAGCAGGGGGTCCCTCTCCTACGAGCAGTACTTC.

The V and J genes are TRBV5-1 and TRBJ1-2; the D is unclear. The CDR3 spans 16 residues. Germline CDR1 SGHRS, CDR2 YFSETQ. V lost 2 bases and J lost 7, with 21 bases in between. CDR3 sequence: CASSLMGEGGSGGYTF. The DNA for the CDR3 is TGCGCCAGCAGCTTAATGGGAGAGGGCGGCAGCGGTGGCTACACCTTC.

This clonotype was observed at least ten times. This chain uses TRBV5-1 with TRBJ2-7, with TRBD1 matching 7 bases. The CDR3 spans 15 residues. CDR1 and CDR2 from the germline V gene are SGHRS and YFSETQ. With 2 bases clipped from V and 0 bases from J, the junction kept 5 bases outside the gene matches. The CDR3 loop is CASSFQGESSYEQYF. The CDR3 nucleotides read TGCGCCAGCAGCTTCCAGGGGGAAAGCTCCTACGAGCAGTACTTC.

This clonotype has more than one count but fewer than ten. J is TRBJ2-1 and V is TRBV6-6; D is ambiguous. The germline V and J ends were trimmed by 0 bases and 5 bases, with 8 bases remaining between them. The CDR3 covers 14 residues. From germline, CDR1 is MNHNY and CDR2 SVGAGI (reference sequence). This CDR3 reads CASSYSKQHNEQFF. The CDR3 DNA reads TGTGCCAGCAGTTACTCGAAACAGCACAATGAGCAGTTCTTC.

This clonotype was observed a handful of times. The chain carries TRBV5-5 and TRBJ1-2; D remains ambiguous. This CDR3 is 15 amino acids long. V was cut by 6 bases and J by 4 bases, with 19 bases left in between. Germline V gene sequence: CDR1 SGHKS, CDR2 YYEKEE (reference sequence). CDR3 DNA: TGTGCCAGCACCCTTGGTAGGCAGGATATCTATGGCTACACCTTC. This encodes CASTLGRQDIYGYTF.

As concerns this clonotype: This may be a read error: a much more frequent sequence differs by one nucleotide. The chain has TRBV7-9 and TRBJ2-3; 7 nucleotides match TRBD1. The germline V gene has CDR1 SEHNR and CDR2 FQNEAQ (reference sequence). This CDR3 is 13 amino acids long. The J segment lost 3 bases and the V segment lost 6 bases, leaving 3 bases of the junction unmatched. The CDR3 here is CASRTGMTDTQYF. The CDR3 bases are TGTGCCAGCAGGACAGGGATGACAGATACGCAGTATTTT. Together with reference TRBV7-9 and TRBJ2-3, the CDR3 gives the full variable domain: DTGVSQNPRHKITKRGQNVTFRCDPISEHNRLYWYRQTLGQGPEFLTYFQNEAQLEKSRLLSDRFSAERPKGSFSTLEIQRTEQGDSAMYLCASRTGMTDTQYFGPGTRLTVL.

The V and J genes are TRBV12-3 or TRBV12-4 and TRBJ1-1; TRBD1 matches at 10 bases. CDR3 length equals 15 residues. Trimming took 5 bases from V and 2 from J; bases not matched to a gene: 5. CDR3 loop: CASSRRQGANTEAFF. The CDR3 coding sequence is TGTGCCAGCAGTCGCCGACAGGGGGCAAACACTGAAGCTTTCTTT.

The chain employs TRBV7-9 and TRBJ2-5; D is perhaps TRBD1 (5 bases). This CDR3 comprises 15 residues. Germline V CDR1 and CDR2: SEHNR, FQNEAQ (reference sequence). V dropped 2 bases and J dropped 4 bases, with 14 bases sitting between them. CDR3 protein: CASSLLQAIGETQYF. CDR3 bases: TGTGCCAGCAGCTTATTACAGGCAATAGGAGAGACCCAGTACTTC.

This clonotype was seen repeatedly, ten times or more. The rearrangement joins TRBV27 to TRBJ2-5; 7 positions match TRBD1. This CDR3 has 15 amino acids. V lost 4 bases, J lost 1 base, and 6 bases stayed unmatched. Germline assignment: CDR1 MNHEY and CDR2 SMNVEV (reference sequence). This chain's CDR3 is CASSSTGLTQETQYF. For the CDR3, the DNA is TGTGCCAGCAGTTCGACAGGGCTGACCCAAGAGACCCAGTACTTC.

Ten or more counts support this clonotype. This rearrangement joins TRBV20-1 to TRBJ2-3; TRBD1 is a possible D gene (5 bases). This CDR3 has 14 residues. Germline loops: CDR1 DFQATT, CDR2 SNEGSKA (reference sequence). V was pared by 5 bases and J by 2 bases, with 14 bases between. CDR3 loop: CSAPTETFTDTQYF. The CDR3 DNA is TGCAGTGCTCCGACAGAGACTTTCACAGATACGCAGTATTTT.

CDR3 loop: CASSQDGIKFYGYTF. The CDR3 nucleotides are TGCGCCAGCAGCCAAGATGGAATAAAGTTCTATGGCTACACCTTC. This chain links TRBV4-1 with TRBJ1-2; D is unresolved. V lost 0 bases and J lost 4, with 12 bases in between. The germline CDR1 and CDR2 sequences are MGHRA and YSYEKL. This CDR3 comprises 15 residues.